Detailed here is one T cell receptor (beta chain). Its cognate antigen is unknown. For every TCR library, roughly 3.5 ug of total RNA was used. With the 5' RACE reads reprocessed, TCRdb shows one record per CDR3 protein and no DNA. Recorded for this sample: 140,000 to 150,000 distinct CDR3 sequences. These data are taken from a study of monozygotic twins with inflammatory bowel disease. Study-wide points: Added variability in patient repertoires may stem from differing immunosuppressive treatments.

The CDR3 sequence is 15 residues long. Germline assignment: CDR1 SGDLS and CDR2 YYNGEE. This receptor was identified in a human donor with ulcerative colitis or Crohn's disease, or a healthy co-twin of an affected twin (not recorded which). The J gene is TRBJ1-4, the V gene TRBV9; the D gene TCRdb calls, TRBD1, cannot be checked with no DNA. The sequenced material came from blood. CDR3 in amino acids: CASGRGIPSNEKLFF.